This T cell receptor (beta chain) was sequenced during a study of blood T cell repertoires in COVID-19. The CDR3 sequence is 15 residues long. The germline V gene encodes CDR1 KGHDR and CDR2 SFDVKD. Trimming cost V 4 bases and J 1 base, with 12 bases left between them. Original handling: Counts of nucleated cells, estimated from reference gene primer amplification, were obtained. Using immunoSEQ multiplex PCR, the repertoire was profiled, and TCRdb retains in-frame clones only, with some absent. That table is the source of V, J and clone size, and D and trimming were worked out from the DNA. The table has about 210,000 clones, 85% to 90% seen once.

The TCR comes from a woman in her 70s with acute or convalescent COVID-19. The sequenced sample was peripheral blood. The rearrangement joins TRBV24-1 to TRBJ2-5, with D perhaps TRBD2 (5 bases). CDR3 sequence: CATSEAGNFQETQYF. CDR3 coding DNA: TGTGCCACCAGTGAGGCCGGGAATTTCCAAGAGACCCAGTACTTC.